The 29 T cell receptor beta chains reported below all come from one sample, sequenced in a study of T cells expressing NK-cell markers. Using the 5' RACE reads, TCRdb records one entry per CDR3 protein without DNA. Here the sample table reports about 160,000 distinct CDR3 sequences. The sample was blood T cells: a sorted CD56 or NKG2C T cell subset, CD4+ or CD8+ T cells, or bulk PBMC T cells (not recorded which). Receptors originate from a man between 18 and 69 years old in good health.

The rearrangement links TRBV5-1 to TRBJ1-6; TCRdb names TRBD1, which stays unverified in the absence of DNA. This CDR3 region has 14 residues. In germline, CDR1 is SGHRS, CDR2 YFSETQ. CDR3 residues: CASRPPGQNSPLHF.

The CDR3 loop reads CSARDWGQTTEAFF. The chain recombines TRBV20-1 with TRBJ1-1; TCRdb proposes TRBD1, but this gene call is untestable without DNA. The CDR3 length is 14 residues. Germline V gives CDR1 DFQATT, CDR2 SNEGSKA (reference sequence).

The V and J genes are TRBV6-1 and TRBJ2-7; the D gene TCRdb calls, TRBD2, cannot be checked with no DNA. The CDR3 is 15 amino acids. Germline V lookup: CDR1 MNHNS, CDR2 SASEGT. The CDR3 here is CASSPLAGGDYEQYF.

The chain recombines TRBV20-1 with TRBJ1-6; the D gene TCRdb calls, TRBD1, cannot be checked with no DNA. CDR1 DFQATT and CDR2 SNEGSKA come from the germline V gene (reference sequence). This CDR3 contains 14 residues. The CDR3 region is CSARGGGSGTPLHF.

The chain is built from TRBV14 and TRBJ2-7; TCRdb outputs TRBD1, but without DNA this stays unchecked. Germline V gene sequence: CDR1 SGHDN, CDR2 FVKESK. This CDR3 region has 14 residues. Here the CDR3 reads CASSPWAADYEQYF.

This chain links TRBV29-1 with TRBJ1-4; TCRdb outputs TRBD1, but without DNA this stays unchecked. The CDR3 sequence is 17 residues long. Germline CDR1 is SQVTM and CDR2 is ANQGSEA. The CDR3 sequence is CSVEDPQAIATNEKLFF.

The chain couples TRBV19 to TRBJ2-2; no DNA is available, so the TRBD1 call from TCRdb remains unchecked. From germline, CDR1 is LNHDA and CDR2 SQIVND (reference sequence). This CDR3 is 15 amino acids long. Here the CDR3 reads CASSFPDRGYVELFF. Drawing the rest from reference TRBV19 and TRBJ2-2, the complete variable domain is DGGITQSPKYLFRKEGQNVTLSCEQNLNHDAMYWYRQDPGQGLRLIYYSQIVNDFQKGDIAEGYSVSREKKESFPLTVTSAQKNPTAFYLCASSFPDRGYVELFFGEGSRLTVL.

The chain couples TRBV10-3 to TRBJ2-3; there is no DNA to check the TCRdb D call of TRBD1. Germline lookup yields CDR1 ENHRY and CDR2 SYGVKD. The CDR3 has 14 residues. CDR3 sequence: CATSDRGLTDTQYF.

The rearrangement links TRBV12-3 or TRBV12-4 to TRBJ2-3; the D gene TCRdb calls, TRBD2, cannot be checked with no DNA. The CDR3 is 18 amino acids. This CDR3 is CASSQIPGTSGQKDTQYF.

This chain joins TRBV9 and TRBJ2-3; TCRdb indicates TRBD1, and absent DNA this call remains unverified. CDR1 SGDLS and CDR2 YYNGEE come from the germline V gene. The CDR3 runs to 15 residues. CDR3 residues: CASSVAIQGADTQYF.

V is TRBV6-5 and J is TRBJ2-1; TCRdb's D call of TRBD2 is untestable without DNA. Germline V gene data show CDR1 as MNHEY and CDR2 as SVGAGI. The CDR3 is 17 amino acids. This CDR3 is CASSYEGNWARRNEQFF.

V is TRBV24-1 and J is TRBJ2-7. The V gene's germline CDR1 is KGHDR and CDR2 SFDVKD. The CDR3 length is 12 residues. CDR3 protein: CATSDYGDGQYF.

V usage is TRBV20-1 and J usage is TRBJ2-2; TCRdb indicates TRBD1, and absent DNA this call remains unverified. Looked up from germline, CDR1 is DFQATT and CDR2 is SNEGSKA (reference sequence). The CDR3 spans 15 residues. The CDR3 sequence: CSARIPTGKVGSCFF.

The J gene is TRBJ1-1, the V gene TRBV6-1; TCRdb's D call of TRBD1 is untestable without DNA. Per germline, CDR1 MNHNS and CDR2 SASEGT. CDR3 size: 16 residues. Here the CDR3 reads CASRAPRQVENTEAFF.

The CDR3 is CASSASGGANQPQHF. The rearrangement uses TRBV9 and TRBJ1-5; the D gene TCRdb calls, TRBD1, cannot be checked with no DNA. Germline loops: CDR1 SGDLS, CDR2 YYNGEE. This CDR3 contains 15 residues.

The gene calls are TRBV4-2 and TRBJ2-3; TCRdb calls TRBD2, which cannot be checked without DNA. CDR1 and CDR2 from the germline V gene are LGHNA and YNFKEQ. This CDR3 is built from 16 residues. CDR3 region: CASSQTSGGGADTQYF.

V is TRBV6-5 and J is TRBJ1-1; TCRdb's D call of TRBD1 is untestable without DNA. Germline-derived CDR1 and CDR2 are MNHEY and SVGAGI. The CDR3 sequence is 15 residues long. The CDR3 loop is CASSYGLGQITEAFF.

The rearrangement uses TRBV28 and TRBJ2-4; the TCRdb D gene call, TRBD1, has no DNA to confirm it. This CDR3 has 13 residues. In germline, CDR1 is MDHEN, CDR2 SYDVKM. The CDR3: CASRPTGEHIQYF.

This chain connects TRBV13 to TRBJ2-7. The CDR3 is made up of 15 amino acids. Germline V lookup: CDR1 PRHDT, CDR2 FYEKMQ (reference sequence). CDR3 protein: CASSLVAGSSYEQYF. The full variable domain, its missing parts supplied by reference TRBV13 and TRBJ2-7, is AAGVIQSPRHLIKEKRETATLKCYPIPRHDTVYWYQQGPGQDPQFLISFYEKMQSDKGSIPDRFSAQQFSDYHSELNMSSLELGDSALYFCASSLVAGSSYEQYFGPGTRLTVT.

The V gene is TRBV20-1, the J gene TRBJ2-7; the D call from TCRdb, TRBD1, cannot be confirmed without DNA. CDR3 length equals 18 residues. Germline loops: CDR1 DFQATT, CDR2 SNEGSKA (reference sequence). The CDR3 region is CSARDFANQQGRNYEQYF.

Here the CDR3 reads CATSEEGRTYEQYF. The chain couples TRBV15 to TRBJ2-7. The germline gives CDR1 LNHNV, CDR2 YYDKDF (reference sequence). The CDR3 is 14 amino acids.

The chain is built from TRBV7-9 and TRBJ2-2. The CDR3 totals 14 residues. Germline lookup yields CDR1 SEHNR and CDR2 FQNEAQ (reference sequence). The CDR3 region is CASSPLAYTGELFF. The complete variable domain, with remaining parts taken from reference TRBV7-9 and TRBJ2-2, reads DTGVSQNPRHKITKRGQNVTFRCDPISEHNRLYWYRQTLGQGPEFLTYFQNEAQLEKSRLLSDRFSAERPKGSFSTLEIQRTEQGDSAMYLCASSPLAYTGELFFGEGSRLTVL.

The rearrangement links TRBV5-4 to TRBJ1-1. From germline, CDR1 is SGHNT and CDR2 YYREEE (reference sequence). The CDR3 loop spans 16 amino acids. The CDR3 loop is CASSSPSRDMNTEAFF.

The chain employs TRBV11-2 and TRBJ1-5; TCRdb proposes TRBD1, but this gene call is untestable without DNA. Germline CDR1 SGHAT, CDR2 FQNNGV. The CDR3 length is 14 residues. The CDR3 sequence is CASSPGTGPLPQHF.

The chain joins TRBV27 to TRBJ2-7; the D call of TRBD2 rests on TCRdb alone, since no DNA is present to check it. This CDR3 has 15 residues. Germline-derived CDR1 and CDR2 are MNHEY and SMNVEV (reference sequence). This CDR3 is CASSSGSSGVGEQYF.

The CDR3 spells CASSQGLPGGGYNEQFF. The rearrangement uses TRBV3-1 and TRBJ2-1; without DNA, the TCRdb call of TRBD1 cannot be checked. This CDR3 is 17 amino acids long. Germline-derived CDR1 and CDR2 are LGHDT and YNNKEL (reference sequence).

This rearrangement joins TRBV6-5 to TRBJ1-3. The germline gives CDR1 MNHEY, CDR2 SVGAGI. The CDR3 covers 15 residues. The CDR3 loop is CASKAGDSGGNTIYF.

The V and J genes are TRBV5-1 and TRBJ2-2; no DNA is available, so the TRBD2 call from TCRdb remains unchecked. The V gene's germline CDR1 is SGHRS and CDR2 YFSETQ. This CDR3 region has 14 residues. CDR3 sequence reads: CASSVDRGGGELFF.

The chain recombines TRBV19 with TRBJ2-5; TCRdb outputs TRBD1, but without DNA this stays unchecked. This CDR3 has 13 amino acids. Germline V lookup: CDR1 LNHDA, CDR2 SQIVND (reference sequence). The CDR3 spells CASSPVTRETQYF.